This T cell receptor beta chain was sequenced for a study of long-term antiretroviral therapy in people with HIV (dated by TCRdb to between 2021 and 2022). Concerning the study at large: The earliest samples were collected roughly a decade before the 2015 WHO recommendation for immediate ART, at a time when ART was usually postponed until CD4 counts fell. Eleven of the 30 participants with HIV were female. No cross-contamination during QIAcube processing turned up in test extractions that ran a monoclonal T-cell line alongside approximately 35 polyclonal samples. A retrospective serial study tested whether changes in peripheral blood TRB repertoire composition and diversity were associated with ART initiation and durable HIV suppression. The cohort contributed roughly 200 cryopreserved PBMC samples from about 29 adults with confirmed HIV infection, collected serially over a mean of around 6 years (range 1-12).

Overall study results and their limits: HIV repertoires had narrower CDR3 length ranges than controls, and the network structure suggested an antigen-experienced repertoire that shifted only slightly toward naive after ART. No data were available on ART adherence, viral resistance or therapy changes, limiting inferences about post-ART repertoire changes. The samples span the years 2004 to 2017, and the ART regimens used may be less effective than current regimens. A significant increase in TRB diversity was found to be associated with ART initiation, although TRB diversity was observed to remain significantly below that of transplant donor controls even after long-term ART. Limited PBMC availability meant only the TCR beta chain was sequenced, without alpha chain pairing. Because pre-ART samples had limited cell numbers, unsorted PBMC were profiled rather than sorted CD4+ and CD8+ T cells. At every time point, the repertoire was dominated by expanded TRB clones first identified before ART initiation, although this dominance fluctuated and, in many PLHIV, declined after ART.

The immunoSEQ hsTCRB v3.0 assay was used at survey level resolution to sequence the TRB variable region. The target sequencing depth for TRB was about 40,000-55,000 T-cell genomes per sample. TRB libraries were pooled and sequenced on an Illumina MiSeq using a v3 150-cycle kit. The study's processing was this. Repertoire analysis was run in R within a reproducible Nextflow workflow that covered QC, data transformation and analysis. Custom analyses were implemented in LymphoSeq2, an R package for AIRR-Seq data exploration. After excluding a few samples that yielded fewer than 5000 total TRB sequences, 150 to 200 HIV repertoires remained for analysis. Among the roughly 190 retained HIV repertoires, 59 were collected before ART initiation and 120 to 140 after ART initiation. Repertoires were downsampled to 5000 TRB nucleotide sequences, and summary statistics were averaged over 100 downsampling iterations. TRB sequences were retained for analysis only if CDR3 regions of at least seven amino acids were present. Diversity was measured with a Shannon entropy-derived clonality score and the Gini coefficient. In the repertoire networks, any two of the top 5000 CDR3 amino acid sequences were connected whenever the two sequences differed by an edit distance of one. For TRB CDR3 amino acid sequences, GLIPH2 was used to predict antigen specificity groups and MHC restriction. To flag known associations with CMV, EBV, HIV or tissue antigens, CDR3 amino acid sequences were compared against VDJdb and McPAS-TCR. Pre-ART, post-ART and control groups were compared with Wilcoxon signed-rank tests and Holm-Bonferroni correction. Entries here come from immuneACCESS through TCRdb and include only in-frame sequences with V and J called. Some clones fail to appear in such tables; in the studies checked, an unresolved V gene covers under half of the shortfall, and the cause of the remainder is unknown. V and J calls and clone size are given by that table; D and trimming were obtained from the DNA. The sample has 20,000 to 25,000 clones on record, approximately 80% of them singletons. The ten largest clonotypes hold 3.9% of the sample.

In regard to this clone: Its antigen specificity is not known. No qualities accompany the bases; no much larger clone lies one base away.

Inclusion was restricted to participants for whom at least one PBMC sample before ART initiation and at least two post-ART samples were available. All participants with HIV were treated in the United States of America. Before DNA extraction, cryopreserved samples of roughly 0.9-11 million PBMC were thawed and then washed. At the time of the earliest PBMC sample for each participant with HIV, ages ranged from roughly 20 to 60 years. Each participant contributed PBMC samples from 1-4 timepoints before ART initiation and 2-8 timepoints after ART initiation, with a median of 7 samples. For every participant, serial HIV viral load, CD4+ T-cell count, ART history and demographic data were obtained. Genomic DNA was extracted from unsorted PBMC with a Qiagen kit on a QIAcube, with processing performed in batches of 12 samples. Sample: unsorted PBMCs, taken roughly 4 years after starting antiretroviral therapy. The clonotype was recovered from a man younger than 30 with HIV.

The encoded CDR3 is CASTLNRDYEQYV. The DNA sequence is as follows: TGTGCCAGCACCCTAAATCGGGACTACGAGCAGTACGTC. Rearrangement joined TRBV11-2 to TRBJ2-7; TRBD2 is possibly the D segment (5 matching bases). Including the terminal cysteine and valine, the CDR3 comprises 13 residues. Only CDR3 DNA remains: 39 bases, in frame from the first base. CDR1 and CDR2 were assigned from the germline V gene as SGHAT and FQNNGV. V is clipped by 7 bases and J by 3 bases, and the sequence between their germline boundaries is 13 bases long.